This T cell receptor (beta chain) was captured in a study of cytomegalovirus exposure and HLA in healthy donors. Study details: HLA-typed donors were the source of 86 million or so unique TCRs held in an early data release.

Between the trimmed V and J ends, which lost 4 bases and 0 bases, there was a span of 8 bases. Germline V gene sequence: CDR1 SGHDT, CDR2 YYEEEE. The CDR3 extends over 15 amino acids. This clone is a singleton in its sample. What it binds is unknown. Findings of the study overall: Data from an earlier analysis indicated that most TCR beta V segments were productive either about 87% or about 30% of the time. Researchers reported in a later analysis that common viral pathogens appeared linked to several top clusters.

60 Vbeta and 13 Jbeta primers were used in PCR. Profiling relied on immunoSEQ multiplex PCR, and the TCRdb table lists in-frame clones only, not all of them. The repertoire holds under 150,000 clones, with nearly 80% as singletons. Sequenced: PBMCs. V is TRBV5-6 and J is TRBJ1-6; D remains ambiguous. The source of this sequence is a woman aged 25 to 39 in good health and CMV-seropositive. The CDR3 protein is CASSDGFSYNSPLHF. In DNA, the CDR3 is TGTGCCAGCAGCGACGGGTTCTCCTATAATTCACCCCTCCACTTT.